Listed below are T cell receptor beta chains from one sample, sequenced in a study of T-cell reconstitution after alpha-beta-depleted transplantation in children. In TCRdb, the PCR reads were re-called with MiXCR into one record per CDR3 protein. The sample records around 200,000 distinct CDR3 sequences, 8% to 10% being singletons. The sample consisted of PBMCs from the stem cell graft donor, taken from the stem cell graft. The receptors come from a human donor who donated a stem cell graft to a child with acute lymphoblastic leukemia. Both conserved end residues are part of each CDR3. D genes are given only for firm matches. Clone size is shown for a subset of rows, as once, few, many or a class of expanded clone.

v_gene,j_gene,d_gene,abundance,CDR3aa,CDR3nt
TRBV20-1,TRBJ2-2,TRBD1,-,CSAQTGGSNTGELFF,TGCAGTGCGCAGACAGGGGGGAGCAACACCGGGGAGCTGTTTTTT
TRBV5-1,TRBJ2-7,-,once,CASSLGRSSGGAYEQYF,TGCGCCAGCAGCTTGGGACGTAGCTCCGGAGGGGCCTACGAGCAGTACTTC
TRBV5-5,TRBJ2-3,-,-,CASSTGSGGTDTQYF,TGTGCCAGCAGCACCGGGTCCGGGGGCACAGATACGCAGTATTTT
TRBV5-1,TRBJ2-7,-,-,CASTESQPQDVLQYF,TGCGCCAGCACCGAATCACAACCACAGGATGTACTGCAGTACTTC
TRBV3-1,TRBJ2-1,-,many,CASSHSQDVNNEQFF,TGTGCCAGCAGCCATTCCCAGGACGTAAACAATGAGCAGTTCTTC
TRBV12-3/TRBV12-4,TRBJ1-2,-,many,CASSLEPLPYTF,TGTGCCAGCAGTTTAGAACCCCTCCCCTACACCTTC
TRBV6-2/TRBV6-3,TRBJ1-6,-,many,CASSHRPGSERNSPLHF,TGTGCCAGCAGTCACCGTCCCGGGTCGGAACGGAATTCACCCCTCCACTTT
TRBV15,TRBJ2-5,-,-,CATSRGESQYQETQYF,TGTGCCACCAGCAGAGGGGAGTCCCAGTACCAAGAGACCCAGTACTTC
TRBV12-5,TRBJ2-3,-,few,CASGSRTGTARPDTQYF,TGTGCTAGTGGTTCACGCACCGGGACCGCACGCCCAGATACGCAGTATTTT
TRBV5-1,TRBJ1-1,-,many,CASSLEFRKQLNTEAFF,TGCGCCAGCAGCTTGGAATTTCGTAAACAATTGAACACTGAAGCTTTCTTT
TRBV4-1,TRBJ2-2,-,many,CASSQELVFAGELFF,TGCGCCAGCAGCCAAGAACTTGTTTTCGCCGGGGAGCTGTTTTTT
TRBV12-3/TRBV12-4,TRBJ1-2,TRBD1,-,CASSKIRTGYGYTF,TGTGCCAGCAGTAAAATCAGGACAGGGTATGGCTACACCTTC
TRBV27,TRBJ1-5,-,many,CASSFGGGRPQHF,TGTGCCAGCAGTTTTGGGGGGGGACGGCCCCAGCATTTT
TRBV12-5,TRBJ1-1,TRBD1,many,CASGLAPWTGDTNTEAFF,TGTGCTAGTGGTTTGGCCCCATGGACAGGGGATACGAACACTGAAGCTTTCTTT
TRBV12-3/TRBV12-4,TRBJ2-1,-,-,CASSAQGALNEQFF,TGTGCCAGCAGTGCGCAAGGGGCCCTCAATGAGCAGTTCTTC
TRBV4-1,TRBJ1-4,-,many,CASSTEWQNEKLFF,TGCGCCAGCAGCACGGAGTGGCAGAATGAAAAACTGTTTTTT
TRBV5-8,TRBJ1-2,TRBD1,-,CASSSDRTVRGYTF,TGTGCCAGCAGTTCGGACAGGACCGTCAGGGGCTACACCTTC
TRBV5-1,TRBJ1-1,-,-,CASSPGRGRGTEAFF,TGCGCCAGCAGCCCGGGGAGGGGGAGAGGCACTGAAGCTTTCTTT
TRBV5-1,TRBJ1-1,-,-,CASSRDNLNTEAFF,TGCGCCAGCAGCCGGGACAACCTGAACACTGAAGCTTTCTTT
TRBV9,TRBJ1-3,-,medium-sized,CASRQQGTGNTIYF,TGTGCCAGCAGACAACAGGGAACTGGAAACACCATATATTTT
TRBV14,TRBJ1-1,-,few,CASSQIGTTEAFF,TGTGCCAGCAGCCAAATTGGGACAACTGAAGCTTTCTTT
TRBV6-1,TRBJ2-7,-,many,CASSQDGPRREQYF,TGTGCCAGCAGTCAAGACGGGCCCCGACGGGAGCAGTACTTC
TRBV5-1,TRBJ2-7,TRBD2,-,CASSLASGEAYEQYF,TGCGCCAGCAGCTTGGCTAGCGGGGAAGCCTACGAGCAGTACTTC
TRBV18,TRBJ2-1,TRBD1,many,CASSPRDRGENEQFF,TGTGCCAGCTCACCCCGGGACAGGGGTGAGAATGAGCAGTTCTTC
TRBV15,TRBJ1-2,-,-,CATSSVGITNYGYTF,TGTGCCACCAGCAGTGTGGGGATAACTAACTATGGCTACACCTTC
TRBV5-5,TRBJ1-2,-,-,CASSLEAHGYTF,TGTGCCAGCAGCTTGGAGGCACATGGCTACACCTTC
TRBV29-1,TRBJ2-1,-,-,CSVGSDEQFF,TGCAGCGTTGGATCGGATGAGCAGTTCTTC
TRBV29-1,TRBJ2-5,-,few,CSGAEGAETQYF,TGCAGCGGGGCGGAGGGTGCGGAGACCCAGTACTTC
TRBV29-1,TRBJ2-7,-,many,CSVYRDGDEQYF,TGCAGCGTTTACAGGGACGGCGACGAGCAGTACTTC
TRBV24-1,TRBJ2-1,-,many,CATSDHTPFGTEGNEQFF,TGTGCCACCAGTGACCATACCCCTTTTGGGACGGAGGGCAATGAGCAGTTCTTC
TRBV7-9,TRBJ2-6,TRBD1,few,CASSLGQAMRANVLTF,TGTGCCAGCAGCCTCGGACAGGCTATGCGGGCCAACGTCCTGACTTTC
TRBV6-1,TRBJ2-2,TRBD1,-,CAYKRTGENTGELFF,TGTGCCTACAAGAGGACAGGGGAGAACACCGGGGAGCTGTTTTTT
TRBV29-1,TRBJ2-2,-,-,CSVLRGGELFF,TGCAGCGTGCTACGAGGCGGGGAGCTGTTTTTT
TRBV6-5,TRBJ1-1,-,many,CASSPPEGLYTEAFF,TGTGCCAGCAGCCCTCCAGAGGGGCTTTACACTGAAGCTTTCTTT
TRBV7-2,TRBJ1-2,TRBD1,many,CASSLTGGYGYTF,TGTGCCAGCAGCTTAACAGGGGGCTATGGCTACACCTTC
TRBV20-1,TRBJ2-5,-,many,CSASLEGRGRKTQYF,TGCAGTGCTAGCCTTGAGGGGAGAGGGCGGAAGACCCAGTACTTC
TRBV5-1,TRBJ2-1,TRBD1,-,CASSLGDRGPYNEQFF,TGCGCCAGCAGCTTGGGGGACAGGGGGCCCTACAATGAGCAGTTCTTC
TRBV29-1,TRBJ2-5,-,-,CSVLSALQETQYF,TGCAGCGTTTTATCTGCTCTACAAGAGACCCAGTACTTC
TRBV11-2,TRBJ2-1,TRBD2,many,CASSLRWTSVLDSYNEQFF,TGTGCCAGCAGCCTGAGATGGACTAGCGTTTTAGATTCCTACAATGAGCAGTTCTTC
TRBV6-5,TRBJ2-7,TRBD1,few,CASSYLDRGRAEQYF,TGTGCCAGCAGTTACTTGGACAGGGGGCGTGCCGAGCAGTACTTC
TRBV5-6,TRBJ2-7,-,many,CASSFTVAPWEQYF,TGTGCCAGCAGCTTTACTGTAGCCCCGTGGGAGCAGTACTTC
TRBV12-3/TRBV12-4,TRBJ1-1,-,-,CASSLGGSASTEAFF,TGTGCCAGCAGTTTGGGGGGGTCGGCAAGCACTGAAGCTTTCTTT
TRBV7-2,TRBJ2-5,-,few,CASSDMKTQYF,TGTGCCAGCAGCGATATGAAGACCCAGTACTTC
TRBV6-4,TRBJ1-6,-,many,CASSDSSGNNSLLHF,TGTGCCAGCAGTGACTCGTCCGGTAATAATTCACTCCTCCACTTT
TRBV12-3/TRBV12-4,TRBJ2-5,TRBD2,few,CASSLAPGTSGQETQYF,TGTGCCAGCAGTTTAGCGCCCGGGACTAGCGGCCAAGAGACCCAGTACTTC
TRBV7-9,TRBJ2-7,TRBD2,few,CASSSSGGAEEQYF,TGTGCCAGCAGCTCAAGCGGGGGGGCCGAAGAGCAGTACTTC
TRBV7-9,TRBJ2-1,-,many,CASSLMRLAEQFF,TGTGCCAGCAGCTTAATGAGGTTGGCTGAGCAGTTCTTC
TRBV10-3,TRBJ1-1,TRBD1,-,CAISPGQWGTEAFF,TGTGCCATCAGTCCGGGACAGTGGGGCACTGAAGCTTTCTTT